Presented here are 24 T cell receptor beta chains from one specimen sequenced in a study of blood T cell repertoires in COVID-19. Assay used: immunoSEQ multiplex PCR; TCRdb lists only in-frame clones, some missing. The table lists approximately 200,000 clones, around 80% of them singletons. The sequenced material came from peripheral blood. These receptor sequences come from a woman at least 80 years old with acute or convalescent COVID-19.

The rearrangement uses TRBV11-3 and TRBJ2-3, with D maybe TRBD2 (5 bases). The length of the CDR3 is 13 residues. The V end was cut by 5 bases, the J end by 2 bases, with 8 bases between. From germline, CDR1 is SGHNT and CDR2 YENEEA. CDR3 DNA: TGTGCCAGCAGCACGGGAAACACAGATACGCAGTATTTT. It encodes CASSTGNTDTQYF. The full variable domain, with the rest looked up from reference TRBV11-3 and TRBJ2-3, is EAGVVQSPRYKIIEKKQPVAFWCNPISGHNTLYWYLQNLGQGPELLIRYENEEAVDDSQLPKDRFSAERLKGVDSTLKIQPAELGDSAVYLCASSTGNTDTQYFGPGTRLTVL.

This rearrangement joins TRBV7-8 to TRBJ2-7; 7 bases are shared with TRBD2. The CDR3 extends over 17 amino acids. J gave up 0 bases and V 1 base, and 9 bases lay outside the gene matches. Germline CDR1 and CDR2: SGHVS and FQNEAQ. The CDR3 spells CASSLGVGGSSSYEQYF. CDR3 nucleotides: TGTGCCAGCAGCTTAGGAGTCGGGGGGTCGAGCTCCTACGAGCAGTACTTC.

The V call is TRBV2, the J call TRBJ2-1; possible D gene TRBD2, 6 bases. Trimming took 5 bases from V and 4 from J, leaving 15 bases between them. This CDR3 is built from 15 residues. The germline V gene has CDR1 SNHLY and CDR2 FYNNEI. CDR3 residues: CASSLSAGLYNEQFF. The CDR3 bases are TGTGCCAGCAGTCTGTCAGCGGGCTTATACAATGAGCAGTTCTTC.

The CDR3 DNA reads TGTGCCAGCAGCTCGGACACTATTTCCTACGAGCAGTACTTC. Its translation: CASSSDTISYEQYF. V usage is TRBV7-9 and J usage is TRBJ2-7; D possibly corresponds to TRBD1 (5 bases). This CDR3 is built from 14 residues. Trimming removed 4 bases from V and 1 base from J, with 11 bases in between. Germline CDR1 is SEHNR and CDR2 is FQNEAQ (reference sequence).

This chain uses TRBV4-2 with TRBJ2-7, with 9 nucleotides matching TRBD1. This CDR3 is 16 amino acids long. Trimming at V came to 4 bases and at J to 3 bases, leaving 10 bases not matched to a gene. The germline V gene encodes CDR1 LGHNA and CDR2 YNFKEQ. The CDR3 coding sequence is TGTGCCAGCAGCCCACGGGACGGACAGGGGCACTACGAGCAGTACTTC. This gives the protein CASSPRDGQGHYEQYF.

This chain uses TRBV28 with TRBJ2-5; TRBD2 is a possible D gene (5 bases). Per germline, CDR1 MDHEN and CDR2 SYDVKM. CDR3 length: 15 residues. V was trimmed by 6 bases and J by 5 bases, leaving 19 bases between them. The CDR3 spells CASRNLLGGGETQYF. The CDR3, as DNA: TGTGCCAGCAGAAATCTTTTAGGAGGCGGGGAGACCCAGTACTTC.

The V and J genes are TRBV7-2 and TRBJ1-3; weak D call: TRBD1 (5 bases). Trimming shortened V by 1 base and J by 2 bases, and 9 bases separated the two germline ends. This CDR3 region has 15 residues. Per the germline V gene, CDR1 is SGHTA and CDR2 is FQGNSA. CDR3 bases: TGTGCCAGCAGCTTAGTTGCAGGGCCTGGAAACACCATATATTTT. As protein: CASSLVAGPGNTIYF.

The CDR3 here is CASSLQGGSEKLFF. The CDR3 DNA follows: TGCGCCAGCAGCCTCCAGGGCGGTAGTGAAAAACTGTTTTTT. The chain has TRBV5-1 and TRBJ1-4; TRBD1 might be the D (5 bases). V was pared by 4 bases and J by 7 bases, with 14 bases between. Germline CDR1 and CDR2: SGHRS and YFSETQ. The CDR3 covers 14 residues.

CDR3 in amino acids: CASSYSQGPSQGTQYF. CDR3 nucleotide sequence: TGTGCCAGCAGTTACTCGCAGGGGCCCTCCCAGGGGACCCAGTACTTC. The rearrangement uses TRBV6-5 and TRBJ2-5, with a possible D match to TRBD1 (6 bases). Between the trimmed V and J ends, which lost 0 bases and 7 bases, there was a span of 18 bases. This CDR3 is 16 amino acids long. The germline V gene has CDR1 MNHEY and CDR2 SVGAGI.

V gene TRBV4-3 combines with J gene TRBJ1-6, with D tentatively TRBD1 (5 bases). Trimming removed 4 bases from V and 6 bases from J, with 16 bases in between. CDR1 LGHNA and CDR2 YSLEER come from the germline V gene. CDR3 length: 16 residues. The CDR3 region has the DNA TGCGCCAGCAGCCGGGAAGTAGGACAATTTAATTCACCCCTCCACTTT. It yields the protein CASSREVGQFNSPLHF.

The CDR3 region has the DNA TGCGCCAGCAGCTCAGAACTAGCGGGAGCACAAGAGCAGTTCTTC. It specifies CASSSELAGAQEQFF. The J gene is TRBJ2-1, the V gene TRBV5-1, with 11 bases aligning to TRBD2. Germline V lookup: CDR1 SGHRS, CDR2 YFSETQ. With V trimmed by 3 bases and J by 10 bases, 9 bases remained unmatched. The CDR3 loop spans 15 amino acids.

The chain combines TRBV3-1 (or the pseudogene TRBV3-2) with TRBJ2-2, with TRBD2 as a possible D gene (5 bases). This CDR3 has 15 residues. V was trimmed by 4 bases and J by 1 base, leaving 10 bases between them. Germline V gene sequence: CDR1 LGHDT, CDR2 YNNKEL (reference sequence). This CDR3 reads CASSLWAGNTGELFF. The CDR3 DNA reads TGTGCCAGCAGCCTCTGGGCGGGGAACACCGGGGAGCTGTTTTTT.

This clone has only one observation. This sequence joins TRBV5-4 and TRBJ1-1, with no clear D. V dropped 5 bases and J dropped 1 base, with 9 bases sitting between them. This CDR3 has 13 amino acids. Germline V lookup: CDR1 SGHNT, CDR2 YYREEE (reference sequence). In DNA form, the CDR3 reads TGTGCCAGCAGGCGAGAAGAGAACACTGAAGCTTTCTTT. This sequence encodes CASRREENTEAFF.

This chain links TRBV5-1 with TRBJ1-4, with D uncertain. Per germline, CDR1 SGHRS and CDR2 YFSETQ. The CDR3 extends over 12 amino acids. Trimming left V 4 bases short and J 7 bases short, with 8 bases between. Here the CDR3 reads CASSVESEKLFF. In DNA, the CDR3 is TGCGCCAGCAGCGTAGAAAGTGAAAAACTGTTTTTT. The whole variable domain, remainder taken from reference TRBV5-1 and TRBJ1-4, is KAGVTQTPRYLIKTRGQQVTLSCSPISGHRSVSWYQQTPGQGLQFLFEYFSETQRNKGNFPGRFSGRQFSNSRSEMNVSTLELGDSALYLCASSVESEKLFFGSGTQLSVL.

This chain uses TRBV19 with TRBJ2-3; 10 nucleotides line up with TRBD2. V lost 4 bases and J lost 3; bases outside the gene matches: 7. This CDR3 region has 16 residues. The germline CDR1 and CDR2 sequences are LNHDA and SQIVND (reference sequence). The DNA for the CDR3 is TGTGCCAGTAGTACCCCTAGCGGGAGAGGGACAGATACGCAGTATTTT. Protein: CASSTPSGRGTDTQYF. The entire variable domain, with the rest obtained from reference TRBV19 and TRBJ2-3, is as follows: DGGITQSPKYLFRKEGQNVTLSCEQNLNHDAMYWYRQDPGQGLRLIYYSQIVNDFQKGDIAEGYSVSREKKESFPLTVTSAQKNPTAFYLCASSTPSGRGTDTQYFGPGTRLTVL.

This sequence joins TRBV2 and TRBJ2-7; 7 nucleotides line up with TRBD2. The CDR3 covers 14 residues. Trimming removed 9 bases from V and 2 bases from J; junction bases left unmatched: 10. Germline V gives CDR1 SNHLY, CDR2 FYNNEI. This chain's CDR3 is CASGGGFPPYEQYF. The CDR3 DNA sequence: TGTGCCAGTGGGGGGGGATTCCCCCCCTACGAGCAGTACTTC.

This chain connects TRBV11-3 to TRBJ1-2; 8 bases are a match to TRBD1. The CDR3 loop spans 15 amino acids. Trimming cost V 6 bases and J 2 bases; bases outside gene matches: 8. Germline CDR1 reads SGHNT; CDR2 reads YENEEA. The DNA for the CDR3 is TGTGCCAGCAGTCCTGGACAGGGACTCAACTATGGCTACACCTTC. It translates to CASSPGQGLNYGYTF. Combining the CDR3 with reference TRBV11-3 and TRBJ1-2 gives the whole variable domain EAGVVQSPRYKIIEKKQPVAFWCNPISGHNTLYWYLQNLGQGPELLIRYENEEAVDDSQLPKDRFSAERLKGVDSTLKIQPAELGDSAVYLCASSPGQGLNYGYTFGSGTRLTVV.

The chain combines TRBV7-3 with TRBJ2-2, with 8 bases that match TRBD2. Trimming at V came to 1 base and at J to 6 bases, leaving 7 bases not matched to a gene. The CDR3 is 16 residues long. Germline V gene sequence: CDR1 SGHTA, CDR2 FQGTGA. The CDR3 DNA reads TGTGCCAGCAGCTTAAATGGCGGGAGGACCGCCGGGGAGCTGTTTTTT. This translates into CASSLNGGRTAGELFF.

The chain joins TRBV11-1 to TRBJ2-7; 10 positions match TRBD1. V trimming: 6 bases; J trimming: 0 bases; junction bases outside the gene matches: 5. Looked up from germline, CDR1 is SGHAT and CDR2 is FQDESV (reference sequence). This CDR3 has 15 amino acids. The CDR3 loop reads CASSLGQGGSYEQYF. The CDR3 DNA follows: TGTGCCAGCAGTCTCGGACAGGGGGGCTCCTACGAGCAGTACTTC.

This chain links TRBV6-1 with TRBJ2-2, with 8 nucleotides matching TRBD2. In germline, CDR1 is MNHNS, CDR2 SASEGT. This CDR3 has 15 residues. V lost 3 bases and J lost 8; bases outside the gene matches: 8. The CDR3 DNA follows: TGTGCCAGCAGTGAGTGGACTAGCCTTATAGGGGAGCTGTTTTTT. Translated: CASSEWTSLIGELFF.

The chain links TRBV28 to TRBJ2-7, with 10 positions matching TRBD1. CDR3 length equals 16 residues. Germline V gene sequence: CDR1 MDHEN, CDR2 SYDVKM. The J segment lost 3 bases and the V segment lost 1 base, leaving 6 bases of the junction unmatched. CDR3 coding DNA: TGTGCCAGCAGTTTATCGAGACAGGGGGCAAACTACGAGCAGTACTTC. It encodes CASSLSRQGANYEQYF.

The chain joins TRBV6-5 to TRBJ1-4, with no clear D. V dropped 2 bases and J dropped 3 bases, with 4 bases sitting between them. The CDR3 sequence is 13 residues long. Germline CDR1 MNHEY, CDR2 SVGAGI. The CDR3 loop reads CASSYQSNEKLFF. CDR3 coding DNA: TGTGCCAGCAGTTACCAGTCTAATGAAAAACTGTTTTTT.

J is TRBJ1-6 and V is TRBV30; TRBD1 matches at 8 bases. The CDR3 spans 17 residues. CDR1 is GTSNPN and CDR2 is SVGIG in the germline V gene (reference sequence). V shed 1 base, J shed 0 bases, and the junction held 5 bases outside the gene matches. CDR3 in amino acids: CAWSGQGASSYNSPLHF. As DNA, the CDR3 is TGTGCCTGGAGTGGGCAGGGGGCGAGCTCCTATAATTCACCCCTCCACTTT. Complete variable domain (other parts from reference TRBV30 and TRBJ1-6): SQTIHQWPATLVQPVGSPLSLECTVEGTSNPNLYWYRQAAGRGLQLLFYSVGIGQISSEVPQNLSASRPQDRQFILSSKKLLLSDSGFYLCAWSGQGASSYNSPLHFGNGTRLTVT.

The chain couples TRBV6-5 to TRBJ2-1, with 7 bases lining up with TRBD2. The CDR3 length is 15 residues. The trim removed 2 bases at V and 3 bases at J, leaving 4 bases unmatched. Germline CDR1 is MNHEY and CDR2 is SVGAGI. The DNA for the CDR3 is TGTGCCAGCAGTTACGCGGGGGTAGACTACAATGAGCAGTTCTTC. It yields the protein CASSYAGVDYNEQFF.